This is a list of T cell receptor beta chains from one sample in a study of regulatory T cells in long-lasting Graves disease. MiXCR, run by TCRdb on the multiplex PCR reads, gives a single entry per CDR3 protein. The sample has some 400,000 distinct CDR3 sequences, approximately 15% seen once; the top ten hold 16%. The sample was also linked to a second study, of T cells in Graves' hyperthyroidism and ophthalmopathy.

The starting material was peripheral blood mononuclear cells (PBMCs), obtained at new diagnosis, from a patient treated with antithyroid drugs. The receptors derive from a woman younger than 45 with Graves disease. Both conserved end residues are part of each CDR3. D genes are given only for firm matches. Clone size, where shown, is once, few, many, or a class for clones that have expanded.

clone_size	v_call	j_call	d_call	cdr3_aa	cdr3_nt
many	TRBV30	TRBJ2-5	-	CAWIWGPLQETQYF	TGTGCCTGGATCTGGGGCCCCCTACAAGAGACCCAGTACTTC
few	TRBV19	TRBJ1-2	TRBD1	CAVQPRTGGYGYTF	TGTGCCGTCCAACCCAGGACAGGGGGATATGGCTACACCTTC
few	TRBV6-1	TRBJ1-1	-	CASTIGGVAGEAFF	TGTGCCAGCACTATAGGCGGGGTGGCGGGTGAAGCTTTCTTT
many	TRBV10-3	TRBJ2-7	-	CAIQDVGNEQYF	TGTGCCATCCAGGACGTAGGGAACGAGCAGTACTTC
few	TRBV7-2	TRBJ2-7	TRBD2	CASSLALGLAGAGGRYF	TGTGCCAGCAGCTTAGCGCTTGGACTAGCGGGGGCCGGTGGAAGATACTTC
few	TRBV14	TRBJ2-1	-	CASRRIASSNEQFF	TGTGCCAGCCGCCGGATAGCGAGTTCCAATGAGCAGTTCTTC
few	TRBV20-1	TRBJ1-5	-	CSATWAVGQPQHF	TGCAGTGCCACCTGGGCTGTCGGACAGCCCCAGCATTTT
-	TRBV11-2	TRBJ1-1	-	CASSPLFGPTLGTEAFF	TGTGCCAGCAGTCCCTTGTTCGGCCCGACCTTGGGAACTGAAGCTTTCTTT
once	TRBV19	TRBJ1-4	-	CASRPHREGGFGIF	TGTGCCAGTAGACCACACAGGGAGGGAGGCTTTGGGATTTTT
many	TRBV5-1	TRBJ2-7	TRBD2	CASSFGLANDEQYF	TGCGCCAGCAGCTTTGGACTAGCGAACGACGAGCAGTACTTC
few	TRBV4-1	TRBJ2-7	TRBD2	CASSQGVRGVTYEQYF	TGCGCCAGCAGCCAAGGCGTTCGGGGGGTAACCTACGAGCAGTACTTC
once	TRBV19	TRBJ1-5	-	CASSITLGQYSNQPQHF	TGTGCCAGTAGTATAACGTTAGGTCAGTATAGCAATCAGCCCCAGCATTTT
-	TRBV18	TRBJ2-5	TRBD2	CASSPPPGLAGAGETQYF	TGTGCCAGCTCACCACCTCCGGGACTAGCGGGAGCCGGGGAGACCCAGTACTTC
few	TRBV27	TRBJ2-3	-	CASIDSTDTQYF	TGTGCCAGCATAGACAGCACAGATACGCAGTATTTT
-	TRBV19	TRBJ2-1	TRBD2	CASSAASGSFAYEQFF	TGTGCCAGTAGTGCGGCTAGCGGGAGTTTTGCGTATGAGCAGTTCTTC
-	TRBV12-3/TRBV12-4	TRBJ2-3	TRBD2	CASKTSGRKSTDTQYF	TGTGCCAGCAAGACTAGCGGGAGGAAAAGCACAGATACGCAGTATTTT
many	TRBV20-1	TRBJ2-1	TRBD2	CSARGLAAYNEQFF	TGCAGTGCTAGAGGACTAGCAGCCTACAATGAGCAGTTCTTC
-	TRBV24-1	TRBJ2-1	TRBD2	CATSDSWRETYNEQFF	TGTGCCACCAGTGATTCATGGCGGGAGACCTACAATGAGCAGTTCTTC
many	TRBV7-8	TRBJ2-4	-	CASSRNRPILAKNIQYF	TGTGCCAGCAGCCGCAACAGGCCCATACTAGCCAAAAACATTCAGTACTTC
many	TRBV12-3/TRBV12-4	TRBJ1-1	-	CASSPMGTTEAFF	TGTGCCAGCAGTCCTATGGGGACCACTGAAGCTTTCTTT
few	TRBV20-1	TRBJ1-2	-	CSARVTAGYGYTF	TGCAGTGCTAGAGTCACTGCAGGCTATGGCTACACCTTC
few	TRBV4-1	TRBJ2-5	TRBD2	CASSQGWTGTSGHPQETQYF	TGCGCCAGCAGCCAAGGGTGGACGGGGACTAGCGGGCACCCCCAAGAGACCCAGTACTTC